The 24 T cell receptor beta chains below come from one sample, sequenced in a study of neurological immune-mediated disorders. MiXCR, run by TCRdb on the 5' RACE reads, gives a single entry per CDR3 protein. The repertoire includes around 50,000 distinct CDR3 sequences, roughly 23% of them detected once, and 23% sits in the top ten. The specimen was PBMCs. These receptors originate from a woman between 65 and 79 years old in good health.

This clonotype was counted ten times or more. The CDR3 region has the DNA TGTGCCACCTCCGGGACAGGGGACGAGCAGTACTTC. As protein: CATSGTGDEQYF. This chain joins TRBV10-3 and TRBJ2-7; 10 nucleotides align to TRBD1. Germline V CDR1 and CDR2: ENHRY, SYGVKD. The CDR3 is 12 residues long. V dropped 10 bases and J dropped 5; count of bases not matched to a gene: 5.

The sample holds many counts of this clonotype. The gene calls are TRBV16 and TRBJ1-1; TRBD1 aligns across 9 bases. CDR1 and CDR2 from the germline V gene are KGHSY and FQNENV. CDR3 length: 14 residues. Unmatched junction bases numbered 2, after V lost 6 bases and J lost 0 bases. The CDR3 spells CASRRQGVNTEAFF. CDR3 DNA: TGTGCCAGCAGACGACAGGGGGTGAACACTGAAGCTTTCTTT.

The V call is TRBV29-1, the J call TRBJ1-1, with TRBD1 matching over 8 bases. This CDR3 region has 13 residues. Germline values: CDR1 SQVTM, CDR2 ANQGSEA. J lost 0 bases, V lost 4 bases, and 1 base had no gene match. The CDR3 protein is CSVGTGLNTEAFF. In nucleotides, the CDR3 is TGCAGCGTTGGGACAGGGCTGAACACTGAAGCTTTCTTT.

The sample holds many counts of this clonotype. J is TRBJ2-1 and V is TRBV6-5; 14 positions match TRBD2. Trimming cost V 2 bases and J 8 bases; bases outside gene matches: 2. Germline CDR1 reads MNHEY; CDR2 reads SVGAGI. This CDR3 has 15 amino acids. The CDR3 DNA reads TGTGCCAGCAGTTACGGGACTAGCGGGAGCGATGAGCAGTTCTTC. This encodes CASSYGTSGSDEQFF.

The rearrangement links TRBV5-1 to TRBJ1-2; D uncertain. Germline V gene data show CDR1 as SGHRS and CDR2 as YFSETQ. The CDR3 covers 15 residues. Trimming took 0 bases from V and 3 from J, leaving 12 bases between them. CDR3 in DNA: TGCGCCAGCAGCTTGGAGGTCGGCGGCTACTATGGCTACACCTTC. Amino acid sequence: CASSLEVGGYYGYTF.

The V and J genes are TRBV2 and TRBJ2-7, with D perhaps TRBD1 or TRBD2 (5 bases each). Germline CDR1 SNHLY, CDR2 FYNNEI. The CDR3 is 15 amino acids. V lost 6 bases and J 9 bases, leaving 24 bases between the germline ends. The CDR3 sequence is CASSLLGDTSTWQYF. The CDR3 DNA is TGTGCCAGCAGCCTACTAGGGGATACCTCTACGTGGCAGTACTTC.

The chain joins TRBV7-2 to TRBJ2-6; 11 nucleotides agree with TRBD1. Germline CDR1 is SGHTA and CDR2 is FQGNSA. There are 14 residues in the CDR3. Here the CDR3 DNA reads TGTCGAGGGACAGGGGGCTCTGGGGCCAACGTCCTGACTTTC. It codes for CRGTGGSGANVLTF.

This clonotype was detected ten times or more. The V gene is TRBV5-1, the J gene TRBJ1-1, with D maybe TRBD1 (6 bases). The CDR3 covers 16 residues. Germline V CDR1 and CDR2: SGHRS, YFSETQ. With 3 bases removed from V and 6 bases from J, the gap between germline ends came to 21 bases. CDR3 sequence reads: CASSSAGRRGMAEAFF. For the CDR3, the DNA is TGCGCCAGCAGCTCCGCAGGGCGCAGGGGCATGGCTGAAGCTTTCTTT.

The chain's CDR3 is CSATQGRTEAFF. The CDR3 DNA is TGCAGTGCTACACAGGGAAGGACTGAAGCTTTCTTT. The rearrangement joins TRBV20-1 to TRBJ1-1, with D possibly matching TRBD1 (6 bases). Per the germline V gene, CDR1 is DFQATT and CDR2 is SNEGSKA (reference sequence). The CDR3 sequence is 12 residues long. Trimming took 4 bases from V and 5 from J, leaving 11 bases between them.

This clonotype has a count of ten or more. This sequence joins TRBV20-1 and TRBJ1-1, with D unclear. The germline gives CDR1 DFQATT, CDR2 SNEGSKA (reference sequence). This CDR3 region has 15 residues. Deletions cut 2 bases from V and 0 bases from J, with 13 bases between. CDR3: CSARIITRMNTEAFF. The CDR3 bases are TGCAGTGCTAGAATTATAACCCGGATGAACACTGAAGCTTTCTTT.

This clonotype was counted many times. CDR3 region: CAISAGPLGNEQFF. DNA for the CDR3: TGTGCCATCAGTGCCGGTCCCCTGGGAAATGAGCAGTTCTTC. This chain uses TRBV10-3 with TRBJ2-1; D is uncertain. The V end was cut by 4 bases, the J end by 7 bases, with 14 bases between. CDR3 length: 14 residues. Germline CDR1 ENHRY, CDR2 SYGVKD.

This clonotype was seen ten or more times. The CDR3 reads CATTGETYNEQFF. The CDR3 DNA reads TGTGCCACCACGGGGGAAACCTACAATGAGCAGTTCTTC. The rearrangement links TRBV12-3 or TRBV12-4 to TRBJ2-1; a possible D gene is TRBD2 (6 bases). The CDR3 loop spans 13 amino acids. Trimming removed 10 bases from V and 2 bases from J, with 12 bases in between.

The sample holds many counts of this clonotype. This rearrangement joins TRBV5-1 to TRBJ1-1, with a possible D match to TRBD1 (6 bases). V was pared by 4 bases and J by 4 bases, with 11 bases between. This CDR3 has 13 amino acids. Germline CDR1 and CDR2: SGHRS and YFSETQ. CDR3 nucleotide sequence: TGCGCCAGCAGCCCCGGGGACATCACTGAAGCTTTCTTT. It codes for CASSPGDITEAFF.

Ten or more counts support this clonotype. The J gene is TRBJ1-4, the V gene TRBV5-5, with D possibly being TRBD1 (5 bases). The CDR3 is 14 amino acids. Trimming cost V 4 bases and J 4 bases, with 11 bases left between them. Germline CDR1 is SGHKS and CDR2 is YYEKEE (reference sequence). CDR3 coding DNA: TGTGCCAGCAGCCCGACAGAACTTAATGAAAAACTGTTTTTT. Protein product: CASSPTELNEKLFF.

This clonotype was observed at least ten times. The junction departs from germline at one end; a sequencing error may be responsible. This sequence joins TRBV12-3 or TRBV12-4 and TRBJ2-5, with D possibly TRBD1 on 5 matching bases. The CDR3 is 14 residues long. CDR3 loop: CASSLTVSQETQYF. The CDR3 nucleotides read TGTGCCAGTAGTTTGACAGTTAGCCAAGAGACCCAGTACTTC.

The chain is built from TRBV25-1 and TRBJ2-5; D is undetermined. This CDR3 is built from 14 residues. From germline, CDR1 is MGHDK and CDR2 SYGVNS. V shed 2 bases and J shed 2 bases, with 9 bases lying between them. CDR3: CASSEARQQETQYF. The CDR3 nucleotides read TGTGCCAGCAGTGAAGCGCGGCAGCAAGAGACCCAGTACTTC. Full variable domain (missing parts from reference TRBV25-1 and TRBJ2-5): EADIYQTPRYLVIGTGKKITLECSQTMGHDKMYWYQQDPGMELHLIHYSYGVNSTEKGDLSSESTVSRIRTEHFPLTLESARPSHTSQYLCASSEARQQETQYFGPGTRLLVL.

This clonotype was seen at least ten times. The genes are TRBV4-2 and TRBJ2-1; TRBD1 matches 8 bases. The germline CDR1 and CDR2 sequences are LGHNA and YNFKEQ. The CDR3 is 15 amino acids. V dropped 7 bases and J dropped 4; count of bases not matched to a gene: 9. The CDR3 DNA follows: TGTGCCAGCACCAAGGGGACAGGTGAATACAATGAGCAGTTCTTC. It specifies CASTKGTGEYNEQFF.

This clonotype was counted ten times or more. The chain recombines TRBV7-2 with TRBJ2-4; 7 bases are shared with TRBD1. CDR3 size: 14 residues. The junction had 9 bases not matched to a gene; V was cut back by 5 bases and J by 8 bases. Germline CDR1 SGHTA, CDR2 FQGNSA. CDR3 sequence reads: CASSPRTGKDIQYF. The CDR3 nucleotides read TGTGCCAGCAGCCCTCGGACAGGAAAGGACATTCAGTACTTC. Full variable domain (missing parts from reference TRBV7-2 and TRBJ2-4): GAGVSQSPSNKVTEKGKDVELRCDPISGHTALYWYRQSLGQGLEFLIYFQGNSAPDKSGLPSDRFSAERTGGSVSTLTIQRTQQEDSAVYLCASSPRTGKDIQYFGAGTRLSVL.

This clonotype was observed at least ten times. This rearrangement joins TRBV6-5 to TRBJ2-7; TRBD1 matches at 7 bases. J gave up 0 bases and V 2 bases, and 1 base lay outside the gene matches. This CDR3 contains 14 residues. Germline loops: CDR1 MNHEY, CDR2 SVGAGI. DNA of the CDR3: TGTGCCAGCAGTTACCGGGACAGCTCCTACGAGCAGTACTTC. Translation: CASSYRDSSYEQYF.

Here the CDR3 reads CSARGGTGSSYEQYF. The CDR3 DNA is TGCAGTGCTAGGGGGGGGACAGGGAGCTCCTACGAGCAGTACTTC. V gene TRBV20-1 combines with J gene TRBJ2-7; 9 bases fit TRBD1. The CDR3 covers 15 residues. Germline CDR1 DFQATT, CDR2 SNEGSKA (reference sequence). After removal of 3 bases from V and 0 bases from J, the junction contained 6 bases not matched to a gene.

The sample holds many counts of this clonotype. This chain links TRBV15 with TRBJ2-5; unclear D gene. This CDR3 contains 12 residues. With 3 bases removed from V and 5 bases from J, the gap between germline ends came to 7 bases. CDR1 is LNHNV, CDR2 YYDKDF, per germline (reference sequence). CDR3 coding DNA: TGTGCCACCAGCAGGCCTCCGGAGACCCAGTACTTC. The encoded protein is CATSRPPETQYF.

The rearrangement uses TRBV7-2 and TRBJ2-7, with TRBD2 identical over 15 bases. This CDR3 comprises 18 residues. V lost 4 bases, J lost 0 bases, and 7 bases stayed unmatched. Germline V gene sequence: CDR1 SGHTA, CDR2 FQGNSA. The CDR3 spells CASSSGLAGGRSSYEQYF. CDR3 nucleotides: TGTGCCAGCAGCTCTGGACTAGCGGGGGGGCGGAGCTCCTACGAGCAGTACTTC. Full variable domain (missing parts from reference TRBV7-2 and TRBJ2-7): GAGVSQSPSNKVTEKGKDVELRCDPISGHTALYWYRQSLGQGLEFLIYFQGNSAPDKSGLPSDRFSAERTGGSVSTLTIQRTQQEDSAVYLCASSSGLAGGRSSYEQYFGPGTRLTVT.

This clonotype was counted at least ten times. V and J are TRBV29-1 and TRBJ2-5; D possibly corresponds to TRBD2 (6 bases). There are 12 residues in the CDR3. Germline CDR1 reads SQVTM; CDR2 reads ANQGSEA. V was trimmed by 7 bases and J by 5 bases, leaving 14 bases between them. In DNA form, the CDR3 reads TGCAGCGCATTCCGCGGAGGGGAGACCCAGTACTTC. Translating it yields CSAFRGGETQYF.

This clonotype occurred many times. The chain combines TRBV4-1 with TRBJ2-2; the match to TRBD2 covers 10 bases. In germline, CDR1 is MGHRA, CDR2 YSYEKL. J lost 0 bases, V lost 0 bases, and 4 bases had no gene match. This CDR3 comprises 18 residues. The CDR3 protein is CASSQEGLAEANTGELFF. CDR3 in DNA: TGCGCCAGCAGCCAAGAAGGACTAGCGGAGGCGAACACCGGGGAGCTGTTTTTT.